Following are 10 T cell receptor beta chains from one sample sequenced in a study of graft-versus-host responses after intestinal transplantation (dated by TCRdb to about 2021). The time point label, read with the paper, signifies: cells obtained before transplantation from donor or recipient. Their specific antigens are unknown. Library creation used the immunoSEQ multiplex PCR assay. This is the immuneACCESS table as TCRdb keeps it, with only in-frame sequences that have V and J called. A part of the clones is gone; compared with another copy, unresolved V genes explain less than half, and the rest is unexplained. This sample holds approximately 97,000 clones; 91% were observed only once. About 0.18% of the sample is held by the ten biggest clonotypes. The sample here was unstimulated CD4+ T cells sorted from spleen or lymph node cells, taken before transplant. These receptors were obtained from a human donor who was the organ donor for an intestinal transplant.

V usage is TRBV6-5 and J usage is TRBJ1-2, with a possible D match to TRBD1 (6 bases). The germline V gene encodes CDR1 MNHEY and CDR2 SVGAGI. CDR3 length: 13 amino acids. Trimming shortened V by 1 base and J by 8 bases, and 11 bases separated the two germline ends. The CDR3 loop reads CASSYFRGGGYTF. CDR3 sequence (DNA): TGTGCCAGCAGTTACTTCAGGGGTGGCGGCTACACCTTC.

V gene TRBV4-1 combines with J gene TRBJ1-2; maybe TRBD1 (5 bases). The V end was cut by 0 bases, the J end by 3 bases, with 11 bases between. The CDR3 extends over 15 amino acids. Per germline, CDR1 MGHRA and CDR2 YSYEKL. CDR3 protein: CASSQEQGLYYGYTF. In DNA, the CDR3 is TGCGCCAGCAGCCAAGAGCAGGGACTCTACTATGGCTACACCTTC.

The chain uses TRBV11-3 and TRBJ2-5, with a possible D match to TRBD1 (6 bases). CDR3 length: 12 residues. Trimming stripped 5 bases from V and 9 bases from J, with 13 bases between. Germline values: CDR1 SGHNT, CDR2 YENEEA. This chain's CDR3 is CASSKTEGAQYF. The CDR3 nucleotides are TGTGCCAGCAGCAAGACAGAGGGGGCCCAGTACTTC.

This sequence joins TRBV5-1 and TRBJ2-3, with a tentative D call TRBD1 (6 bases). Trimming shortened V by 1 base and J by 5 bases, and 8 bases separated the two germline ends. CDR1 is SGHRS and CDR2 is YFSETQ in the germline V gene. The CDR3 is 13 amino acids. The CDR3 DNA reads as TGCGCCAGCAGCTTGACAGGGCTAGATACGCAGTATTTT. This sequence encodes CASSLTGLDTQYF. The full variable domain, in which reference TRBV5-1 and TRBJ2-3 provide the parts outside the CDR3, is KAGVTQTPRYLIKTRGQQVTLSCSPISGHRSVSWYQQTPGQGLQFLFEYFSETQRNKGNFPGRFSGRQFSNSRSEMNVSTLELGDSALYLCASSLTGLDTQYFGPGTRLTVL.

The V call is TRBV4-1, the J call TRBJ2-5; 9 bases are shared with TRBD1. V lost 6 bases to trimming and J lost 4 bases; unmatched junction nucleotides: 12. The CDR3 spans 16 residues. Looked up from germline, CDR1 is MGHRA and CDR2 is YSYEKL. The CDR3 protein is CASSPFGTGYLETQYF. CDR3 coding DNA: TGCGCCAGCAGTCCTTTTGGGACAGGGTATTTAGAGACCCAGTACTTC.

The chain couples TRBV27 to TRBJ2-5; D might be TRBD2 (5 bases). Trimming took 0 bases from V and 4 from J, leaving 6 bases between them. This CDR3 contains 13 residues. Germline CDR1 reads MNHEY; CDR2 reads SMNVEV (reference sequence). The CDR3 region has the DNA TGTGCCAGCAGTTTATCAGGGAGAGAGACCCAGTACTTC. It is translated as CASSLSGRETQYF.

This clone was seen just once. The chain carries TRBV11-3 and TRBJ2-7; TRBD2 matches at 8 bases. The trim removed 5 bases at V and 3 bases at J, leaving 3 bases unmatched. Per germline, CDR1 SGHNT and CDR2 YENEEA. The CDR3 is 13 residues long. The CDR3 DNA reads as TGTGCCAGCAGCCGGGGGGGCGGCTACGAGCAGTACTTC. As protein: CASSRGGGYEQYF.

This chain uses TRBV7-9 with TRBJ1-2; 8 nucleotides align to TRBD1. The length of the CDR3 is 15 residues. The germline V gene has CDR1 SEHNR and CDR2 FQNEAQ (reference sequence). V lost 5 bases and J lost 0; bases outside the gene matches: 5. CDR3 residues: CASSKWTGSNYGYTF. DNA of the CDR3: TGTGCCAGCAGCAAGTGGACAGGGTCTAACTATGGCTACACCTTC.

The rearrangement joins TRBV6-1 to TRBJ2-3, with a tentative D call TRBD2 (7 bases). Trimming pared 2 bases from V and 5 bases from J, leaving 23 bases between. The V gene's germline CDR1 is MNHNS and CDR2 SASEGT. The CDR3 totals 18 residues. This CDR3 reads CASSETTPEGGYEDTQYF. CDR3 nucleotides: TGTGCCAGCAGTGAAACTACCCCCGAGGGGGGGTACGAAGATACGCAGTATTTT.

The chain recombines TRBV4-2 with TRBJ2-7; D is possibly TRBD2 (6 bases). CDR1 is LGHNA and CDR2 is YNFKEQ in the germline V gene. Trimming stripped 0 bases from V and 5 bases from J, with 17 bases between. The CDR3 length is 16 residues. Written as DNA, the CDR3 is TGTGCCAGCAGCCAAGATAACCAGGGAGGTCCGGACGAGCAGTACTTC. Translated: CASSQDNQGGPDEQYF.